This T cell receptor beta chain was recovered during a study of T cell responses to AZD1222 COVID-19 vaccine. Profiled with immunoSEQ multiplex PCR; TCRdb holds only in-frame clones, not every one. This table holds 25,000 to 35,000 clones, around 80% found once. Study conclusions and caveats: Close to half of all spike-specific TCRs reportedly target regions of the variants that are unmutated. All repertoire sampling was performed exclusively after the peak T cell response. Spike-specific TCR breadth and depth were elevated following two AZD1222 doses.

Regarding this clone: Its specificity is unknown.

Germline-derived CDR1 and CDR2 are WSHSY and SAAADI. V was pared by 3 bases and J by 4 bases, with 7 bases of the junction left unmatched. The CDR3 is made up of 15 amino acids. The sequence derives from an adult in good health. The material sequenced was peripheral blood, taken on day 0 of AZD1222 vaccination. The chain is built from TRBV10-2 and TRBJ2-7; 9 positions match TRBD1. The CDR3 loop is CASSDTGTGTYEQYF. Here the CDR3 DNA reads TGCGCCAGCAGTGACACCGGGACAGGGACATACGAGCAGTACTTC.